These 7 T cell receptor beta chains were all obtained from the same sample, sequenced in a study of T cell responses to AZD1222 COVID-19 vaccine. Libraries were prepared by immunoSEQ multiplex PCR; TCRdb keeps only in-frame clonotypes and omits some of them. The profile covers fewer than 120,000 clones, with over 90% appearing a single time and 2.5% to 3.5% taken by the ten largest. The sequencing used peripheral blood, collected 28 days after the second AZD1222 dose. Source of these receptors: an adult who received the AZD1222 COVID-19 vaccine.

J is TRBJ1-1 and V is TRBV5-4; 8 nucleotides line up with TRBD1. The V gene's germline CDR1 is SGHNT and CDR2 YYREEE (reference sequence). The V gene end was trimmed by 3 bases and the J gene end by 3 bases; junction bases not matched to a gene: 4. This CDR3 contains 14 residues. The CDR3 reads CASSWDRSHTEAFF. The CDR3 DNA is TGTGCCAGCAGCTGGGACAGGTCTCACACTGAAGCTTTCTTT.

This rearrangement joins TRBV5-1 to TRBJ2-7; perhaps D is TRBD1 or TRBD2 (5 bases each). V was pared by 2 bases and J by 6 bases, with 12 bases between. The CDR3 runs to 13 residues. From germline, CDR1 is SGHRS and CDR2 YFSETQ. In nucleotides, the CDR3 is TGCGCCAGCAGCTTCGAAGGGACCGCCGAGCAGTACTTC. Translation gives CASSFEGTAEQYF.

The rearrangement links TRBV5-6 to TRBJ1-2, with D hard to call. The germline V gene has CDR1 SGHDT and CDR2 YYEEEE. Trimming stripped 4 bases from V and 7 bases from J, with 11 bases between. The CDR3 totals 12 residues. The CDR3 protein is CASSDLNFGYTF. DNA for the CDR3: TGTGCCAGCAGCGACTTAAATTTTGGCTACACCTTC.

The V gene is TRBV28, the J gene TRBJ2-2, with 8 bases matching TRBD1. The CDR3 is 16 residues long. With 4 bases clipped from V and 8 bases from J, the junction kept 12 bases outside the gene matches. Looked up from germline, CDR1 is MDHEN and CDR2 is SYDVKM. CDR3 in amino acids: CASSSAGRGLIGELFF. Here the CDR3 DNA reads TGTGCCAGCAGTTCTGCCGGCAGGGGGCTCATTGGGGAGCTGTTTTTT.

The CDR3 loop reads CASSHSSGTGSSRGYTF. Here the CDR3 DNA reads TGTGCCAGCAGCCATTCGTCCGGGACAGGGTCTTCCCGTGGCTACACCTTC. V is TRBV3-1 (or the pseudogene TRBV3-2) and J is TRBJ1-2, with 9 bases identical to TRBD1. This CDR3 contains 17 residues. The trim removed 3 bases at V and 7 bases at J, leaving 15 bases unmatched. Germline lookup yields CDR1 LGHDT and CDR2 YNNKEL (reference sequence).

The chain carries TRBV7-9 and TRBJ1-4, with 7 bases that match TRBD1. V was clipped by 6 bases and J by 5 bases; unmatched bases: 9. The germline CDR1 and CDR2 sequences are SEHNR and FQNEAQ (reference sequence). CDR3 size: 15 residues. The CDR3 loop reads CASSPEDRTNEKLFF. As DNA, the CDR3 is TGTGCCAGCAGTCCCGAGGACAGGACAAATGAAAAACTGTTTTTT.

In DNA form, the CDR3 reads TGTGCCAGTAGTGGTACACAGGCTGTCCTCTATAGCAATCAGCCCCAGCATTTT. This encodes CASSGTQAVLYSNQPQHF. V is TRBV19 and J is TRBJ1-5, with a tentative D call TRBD1 (5 bases). V lost 5 bases, J lost 0 bases, and 20 bases lay in between. The CDR3 runs 18 residues. Germline V gene sequence: CDR1 LNHDA, CDR2 SQIVND (reference sequence). Filled out from reference TRBV19 and TRBJ1-5, the complete variable domain reads DGGITQSPKYLFRKEGQNVTLSCEQNLNHDAMYWYRQDPGQGLRLIYYSQIVNDFQKGDIAEGYSVSREKKESFPLTVTSAQKNPTAFYLCASSGTQAVLYSNQPQHFGDGTRLSIL.